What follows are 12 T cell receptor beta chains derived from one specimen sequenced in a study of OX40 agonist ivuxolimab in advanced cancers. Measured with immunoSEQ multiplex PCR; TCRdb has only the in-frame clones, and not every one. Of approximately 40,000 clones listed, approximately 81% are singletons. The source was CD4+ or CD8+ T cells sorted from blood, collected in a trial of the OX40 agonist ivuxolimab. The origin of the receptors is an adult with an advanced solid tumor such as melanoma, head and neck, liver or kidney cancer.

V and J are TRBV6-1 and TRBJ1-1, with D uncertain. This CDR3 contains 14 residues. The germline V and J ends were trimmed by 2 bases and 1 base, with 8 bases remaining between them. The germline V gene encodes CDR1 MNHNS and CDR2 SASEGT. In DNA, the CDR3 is TGTGCCAGCAGTGAACGGGCGGGGAACACTGAAGCTTTCTTT. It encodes CASSERAGNTEAFF.

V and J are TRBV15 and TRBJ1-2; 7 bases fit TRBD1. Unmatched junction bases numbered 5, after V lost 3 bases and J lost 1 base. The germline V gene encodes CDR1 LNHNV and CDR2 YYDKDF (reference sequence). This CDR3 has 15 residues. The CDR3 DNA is TGTGCCACCAGCAGGAGGCAGGGGGATAACTATGGCTACACCTTC. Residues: CATSRRQGDNYGYTF.

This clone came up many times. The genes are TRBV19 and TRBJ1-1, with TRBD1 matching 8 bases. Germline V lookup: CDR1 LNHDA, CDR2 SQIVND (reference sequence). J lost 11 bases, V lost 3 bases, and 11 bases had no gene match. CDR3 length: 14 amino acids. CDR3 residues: CASSMGSGGFGAFF. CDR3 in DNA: TGTGCCAGTAGTATGGGGTCAGGGGGCTTTGGGGCTTTCTTT.

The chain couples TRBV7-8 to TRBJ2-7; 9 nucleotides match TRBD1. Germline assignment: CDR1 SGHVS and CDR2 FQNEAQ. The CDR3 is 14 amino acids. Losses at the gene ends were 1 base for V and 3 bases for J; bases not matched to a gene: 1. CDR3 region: CASSLGQGGYEQYF. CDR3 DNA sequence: TGTGCCAGCAGCTTAGGACAGGGGGGCTACGAGCAGTACTTC.

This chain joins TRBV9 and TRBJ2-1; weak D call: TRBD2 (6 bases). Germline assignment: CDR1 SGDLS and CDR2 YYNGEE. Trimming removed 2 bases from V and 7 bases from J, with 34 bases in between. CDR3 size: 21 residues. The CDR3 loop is CASSVAAPGLTLRDGYNEQFF. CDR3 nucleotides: TGTGCCAGCAGCGTCGCCGCACCGGGACTCACGCTTCGAGACGGATATAATGAGCAGTTCTTC.

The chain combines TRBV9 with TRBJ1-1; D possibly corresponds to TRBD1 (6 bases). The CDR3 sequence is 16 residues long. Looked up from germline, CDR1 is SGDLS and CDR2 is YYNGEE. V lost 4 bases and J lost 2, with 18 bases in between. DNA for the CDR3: TGTGCCAGCAGCCTCAACCTAAGGGGGAGTAACACTGAAGCTTTCTTT. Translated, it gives CASSLNLRGSNTEAFF.

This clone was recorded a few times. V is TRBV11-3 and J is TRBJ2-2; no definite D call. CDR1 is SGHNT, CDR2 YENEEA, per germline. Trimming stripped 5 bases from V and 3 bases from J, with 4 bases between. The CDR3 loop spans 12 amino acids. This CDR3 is CASSPDTGELFF. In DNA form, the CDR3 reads TGTGCCAGCAGCCCGGACACCGGGGAGCTGTTTTTT.

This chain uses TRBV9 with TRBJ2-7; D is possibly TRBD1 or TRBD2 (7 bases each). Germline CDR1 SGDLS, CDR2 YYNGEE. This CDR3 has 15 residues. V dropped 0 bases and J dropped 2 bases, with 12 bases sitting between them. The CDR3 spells CASSVGSGGAYEQYF. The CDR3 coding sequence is TGTGCCAGCAGCGTAGGGTCAGGGGGGGCCTACGAGCAGTACTTC.

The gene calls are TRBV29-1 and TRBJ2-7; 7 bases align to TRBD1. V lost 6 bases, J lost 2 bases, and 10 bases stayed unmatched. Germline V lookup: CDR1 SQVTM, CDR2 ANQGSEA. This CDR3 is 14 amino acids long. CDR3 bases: TGCAGCGTCCCCTCAGGGACAGCGCCCTACGAGCAGTACTTC. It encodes CSVPSGTAPYEQYF.

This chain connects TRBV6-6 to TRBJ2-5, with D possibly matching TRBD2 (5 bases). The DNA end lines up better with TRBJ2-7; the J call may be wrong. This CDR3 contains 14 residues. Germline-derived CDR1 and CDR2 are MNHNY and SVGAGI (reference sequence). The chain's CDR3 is CASSKDWETYEQYF. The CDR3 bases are TGTGCCAGCAGCAAGGACTGGGAAACCTACGAGCAGTACTTC.

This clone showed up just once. CDR3 coding DNA: TGTGCCAGCAGTTCTTTTATTTACGGACCGGAAGCTTTCTTT. Its protein is CASSSFIYGPEAFF. The J gene is TRBJ1-1, the V gene TRBV28, with D uncertain. Trimming stripped 4 bases from V and 8 bases from J, with 17 bases between. The CDR3 sequence is 14 residues long. Germline CDR1 is MDHEN and CDR2 is SYDVKM.

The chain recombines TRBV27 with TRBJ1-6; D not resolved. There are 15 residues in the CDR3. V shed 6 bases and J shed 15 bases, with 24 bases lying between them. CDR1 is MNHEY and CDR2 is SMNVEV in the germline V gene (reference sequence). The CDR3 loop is CASRAGSRNPLHLHF. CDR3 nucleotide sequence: TGTGCCAGCAGGGCGGGATCTCGAAACCCGCTCCACCTCCACTTT.